The 9 T cell receptor beta chains given below trace back to one sample, sequenced in a study of naive and memory T cell subsets. Two oligonucleotides, mixed equimolar, formed the beta constant-region primer covering TRBC1 and TRBC2. TCRdb fed the UMI-ligation and nested PCR reads into MiXCR, producing one record per CDR3 protein. The sample shows around 90,000 distinct CDR3 sequences, around 7% of them seen only once. The sequencing input was central memory CD4+ T cells from blood. The receptor set was obtained from a human donor in good health.

In this sample, this clonotype turned up a few times. The chain uses TRBV20-1 and TRBJ2-3, with D possibly matching TRBD1 (6 bases). In germline, CDR1 is DFQATT, CDR2 SNEGSKA (reference sequence). The CDR3 runs 14 residues. V lost 5 bases and J lost 4, with 16 bases in between. CDR3 residues: CSAGAGDPSDTQYF. The CDR3 nucleotides are TGCAGTGCTGGGGCAGGGGACCCTTCAGATACGCAGTATTTT.

This clonotype showed up many times. The rearrangement links TRBV11-2 to TRBJ2-7; D ambiguous. Germline CDR1 SGHAT, CDR2 FQNNGV. The CDR3 has 13 residues. The germline V and J ends were trimmed by 1 base and 2 bases, with 6 bases remaining between them. The CDR3 region has the DNA TGTGCCAGCAGCTTAGGGTCGCCCTACGAGCAGTACTTC. It encodes CASSLGSPYEQYF.

A few counts support this clonotype. A read error may produce the germline difference seen at one junction end. This chain uses TRBV20-1 with TRBJ2-3; TRBD1 might be the D (6 bases). The CDR3 sequence is 14 residues long. CDR1 is DFQATT, CDR2 SNEGSKA, per germline (reference sequence). This CDR3 is CSARDRRGTDTQYF. In DNA form, the CDR3 reads TGCAGTGCAAGAGACAGGCGGGGCACAGATACGCAGTATTTT.

In its sample, this clonotype was seen many times. The chain carries TRBV20-1 and TRBJ1-6; TRBD1 aligns across 9 bases. Germline assignment: CDR1 DFQATT and CDR2 SNEGSKA (reference sequence). V trimming: 1 base; J trimming: 10 bases; junction bases outside the gene matches: 20. The CDR3 sequence is 19 residues long. The CDR3 sequence: CSARGGGTGYSSTLSPLHF. The CDR3 nucleotides read TGCAGTGCTAGAGGGGGGGGGACAGGGTACTCCTCTACGCTATCACCCCTCCACTTT.

This clonotype was counted many times. The chain carries TRBV29-1 and TRBJ2-1; D might be TRBD1 (6 bases). Germline-derived CDR1 and CDR2 are SQVTM and ANQGSEA. The ends were cut back, 5 bases at V and 9 bases at J, with 17 bases in the middle. The CDR3 has 13 residues. CDR3: CSVCFKDSREQFF. Written as DNA, the CDR3 is TGCAGCGTTTGTTTTAAGGACAGCCGTGAGCAGTTCTTC.

The chain has TRBV23-1 and TRBJ1-2; 7 bases align to TRBD1. TRBV23-1 is placed among ORFs of uncertain function. V lost 3 bases to trimming and J lost 4 bases; unmatched junction nucleotides: 11. The CDR3 contains 16 residues. Here the CDR3 DNA reads TGCGCCAGCAGTCATATAGGGGACAGTAAACTCTATGGCTACACCTTC. This encodes CASSHIGDSKLYGYTF.

This clonotype was detected a few times. The chain is built from TRBV9 and TRBJ1-2; D unclear. The germline V gene encodes CDR1 SGDLS and CDR2 YYNGEE. The CDR3 is made up of 12 amino acids. V shed 3 bases and J shed 0 bases, with 3 bases lying between them. CDR3 protein: CASSATNYGYTF. The CDR3 coding sequence is TGTGCCAGCAGCGCGACTAACTATGGCTACACCTTC.

This clonotype was recorded many times. This sequence joins TRBV5-6 and TRBJ2-7, with D perhaps assigned TRBD1 or TRBD2 (5 bases each). V was clipped by 2 bases and J by 7 bases, with 10 bases between them. The CDR3 totals 12 residues. Germline V gives CDR1 SGHDT, CDR2 YYEEEE. CDR3: CASSFRDAEQYF. The CDR3, as DNA: TGTGCCAGCAGCTTCCGGGACGCAGAGCAGTACTTC.

The sample holds many counts of this clonotype. The V call is TRBV5-1, the J call TRBJ2-3; 8 nucleotides agree with TRBD1. V gave up 5 bases and J gave up 0 bases; unmatched junction bases: 14. The V gene's germline CDR1 is SGHRS and CDR2 YFSETQ. CDR3 length: 18 amino acids. The CDR3 DNA follows: TGCGCCAGCAGGCCCGGGACAGGTACCACTTCTAGCACAGATACGCAGTATTTT. Protein sequence: CASRPGTGTTSSTDTQYF. The full variable domain, rest sourced from reference TRBV5-1 and TRBJ2-3, is KAGVTQTPRYLIKTRGQQVTLSCSPISGHRSVSWYQQTPGQGLQFLFEYFSETQRNKGNFPGRFSGRQFSNSRSEMNVSTLELGDSALYLCASRPGTGTTSSTDTQYFGPGTRLTVL.